This is a list of T cell receptor beta chains from one sample in a study of cytomegalovirus exposure and HLA in healthy donors. The repertoire was sequenced with immunoSEQ multiplex PCR; TCRdb's copy has only in-frame clones and lacks some. The table includes 100,000 to 150,000 clones, about 85% detected once. Specimen: PBMCs. The receptors stem from a man younger than 30 in good health and CMV-seropositive. CDR3s include the opening cysteine and the closing phenylalanine or tryptophan. The D gene is left open where the match is weak. Some rows have no size entry. The others give once, few or many, or a class for an expanded clone.

length: 11
size: .
V: TRBV29-1
J: TRBJ1-1
D: .
CDR3: CSVSLGTEAFF
DNA: TGCAGCGTTTCTCTAGGCACTGAAGCTTTCTTT

length: 13
size: once
V: TRBV29-1
J: TRBJ2-1
D: .
CDR3: CHNTVREHNEQFF
DNA: TGCCACAACACAGTCCGGGAGCACAATGAGCAGTTCTTC

length: 16
size: .
V: TRBV7-9
J: TRBJ2-4
D: TRBD2
CDR3: CASSHGTSGRGHIQYF
DNA: TGTGCCAGCAGCCACGGGACTAGCGGGAGAGGGCACATTCAGTACTTC

length: 15
size: .
V: TRBV14
J: TRBJ2-2
D: TRBD1
CDR3: CASSHGQGGTGELFF
DNA: TGTGCCAGCAGCCACGGACAGGGGGGCACCGGGGAGCTGTTTTTT

length: 14
size: .
V: TRBV19
J: TRBJ1-2
D: TRBD1
CDR3: CASSIGGTGKGYTF
DNA: TGTGCCAGTAGTATCGGGGGGACAGGTAAAGGCTACACCTTC

length: 14
size: .
V: TRBV28
J: TRBJ2-3
D: TRBD2
CDR3: CASKGGGRTDTQYF
DNA: TGTGCCAGCAAGGGCGGGGGACGCACAGATACGCAGTATTTT

length: 16
size: .
V: TRBV30
J: TRBJ1-1
D: .
CDR3: CAWSRPGAPMNTEAFF
DNA: TGTGCCTGGAGTAGGCCAGGGGCCCCCATGAACACTGAAGCTTTCTTT

length: 18
size: .
V: TRBV4-3
J: TRBJ2-3
D: TRBD2
CDR3: CASSQEVRAGGRTDTQYF
DNA: TGCGCCAGCAGCCAAGAAGTACGAGCGGGGGGACGCACAGATACGCAGTATTTT

length: 16
size: .
V: TRBV13
J: TRBJ2-1
D: TRBD1
CDR3: CASSRRTGTGDNEQFF
DNA: TGTGCCAGCAGCCGCAGAACCGGGACAGGTGACAATGAGCAGTTCTTC

length: 15
size: .
V: TRBV13
J: TRBJ1-2
D: .
CDR3: CASSLGVDRRDGYTF
DNA: TGTGCCAGCAGCTTAGGTGTGGACAGAAGAGATGGCTACACCTTC

length: 15
size: .
V: TRBV6-6
J: TRBJ2-7
D: TRBD2
CDR3: CASSYTTSGRLEQYF
DNA: TGTGCCAGCAGTTACACGACTAGCGGGAGACTCGAGCAGTACTTC

length: 16
size: once
V: TRBV7-6
J: TRBJ2-1
D: TRBD2
CDR3: CASSPEGLADYNEQFF
DNA: TGTGCCAGCAGCCCAGAGGGACTAGCGGACTACAATGAGCAGTTCTTC

length: 13
size: .
V: TRBV27
J: TRBJ1-6
D: TRBD1
CDR3: CASSLTGDSPLHF
DNA: TGTGCCAGCAGTTTAACAGGGGATTCACCCCTCCACTTT

length: 13
size: .
V: TRBV7-9
J: TRBJ2-2
D: .
CDR3: CASSRDGSGELFF
DNA: TGTGCCAGCAGCCGGGATGGGTCCGGGGAGCTGTTTTTT

length: 15
size: .
V: TRBV7-2
J: TRBJ1-1
D: .
CDR3: CASSSIRGWDTEAFF
DNA: TGTGCCAGCAGCTCTATACGGGGTTGGGACACTGAAGCTTTCTTT

length: 16
size: .
V: TRBV2
J: TRBJ1-3
D: TRBD1
CDR3: CASSGRQGPSGNTIYF
DNA: TGTGCCAGCAGTGGCCGACAGGGCCCCTCTGGAAACACCATATATTTT

length: 14
size: .
V: TRBV30
J: TRBJ1-5
D: TRBD1
CDR3: CAWGHRGYNQPQHF
DNA: TGTGCCTGGGGCCACAGGGGATATAATCAGCCCCAGCATTTT

length: 11
size: .
V: TRBV29-1
J: TRBJ2-3
D: .
CDR3: CSVDRGPAQYF
DNA: TGCAGCGTCGATCGAGGGCCTGCGCAGTATTTT

length: 14
size: few
V: TRBV9
J: TRBJ1-5
D: .
CDR3: CASSVSGGDQPQHF
DNA: TGTGCCAGCAGCGTATCTGGGGGGGATCAGCCCCAGCATTTT

length: 14
size: .
V: TRBV6-1
J: TRBJ2-7
D: TRBD1
CDR3: CASSASGTVYEQYF
DNA: TGTGCCAGCAGCGCCTCCGGGACAGTCTACGAGCAGTACTTC

length: 12
size: .
V: TRBV5-5
J: TRBJ2-5
D: .
CDR3: CASSLSTETQYF
DNA: TGTGCCAGCAGCTTGTCTACGGAGACCCAGTACTTC

length: 14
size: .
V: TRBV5-1
J: TRBJ2-5
D: .
CDR3: CASSRGSPAETQYF
DNA: TGCGCCAGCAGCAGGGGGAGCCCGGCGGAGACCCAGTACTTC

length: 12
size: few
V: TRBV19
J: TRBJ2-5
D: TRBD1
CDR3: CASGQGSETQYF
DNA: TGTGCCAGTGGACAGGGGAGCGAGACCCAGTACTTC

length: 12
size: .
V: TRBV4-3
J: TRBJ2-3
D: .
CDR3: CASSQDQATQYF
DNA: TGCGCCAGCAGCCAAGACCAAGCAACGCAGTATTTT

length: 15
size: .
V: TRBV9
J: TRBJ2-3
D: TRBD2
CDR3: CASSGTSGRTDTQYF
DNA: TGTGCCAGCAGCGGTACTAGCGGCCGCACAGATACGCAGTATTTT

length: 19
size: .
V: TRBV5-6
J: TRBJ2-5
D: TRBD1
CDR3: CASSFGQGARGRIQETQYF
DNA: TGTGCCAGCAGCTTTGGACAGGGGGCGCGTGGACGCATCCAAGAGACCCAGTACTTC

length: 15
size: .
V: TRBV5-1
J: TRBJ2-5
D: TRBD2
CDR3: CASSHGLADQETQYF
DNA: TGCGCCAGCAGCCACGGACTAGCGGACCAAGAGACCCAGTACTTC

length: 12
size: few
V: TRBV25-1
J: TRBJ2-7
D: .
CDR3: CASRDSIYEQYF
DNA: TGTGCCAGCAGAGACAGTATCTACGAGCAGTACTTC

length: 17
size: .
V: TRBV7-8
J: TRBJ2-5
D: .
CDR3: CASSLWSRGTSQETQYF
DNA: TGTGCCAGCAGCTTATGGTCTAGGGGAACGTCTCAAGAGACCCAGTACTTC

length: 15
size: .
V: TRBV9
J: TRBJ2-3
D: .
CDR3: CASSGGRTTTDTQYF
DNA: TGTGCCAGCAGCGGGGGTAGGACAACCACAGATACGCAGTATTTT

length: 15
size: .
V: TRBV2
J: TRBJ2-7
D: TRBD2
CDR3: CASSLTSGATYEQYF
DNA: TGTGCCAGCAGTTTGACTAGCGGGGCAACCTACGAGCAGTACTTC

length: 15
size: .
V: TRBV4-2
J: TRBJ2-7
D: TRBD2
CDR3: CASSQDPRGSYEQYF
DNA: TGTGCCAGCAGCCAAGATCCTCGCGGGAGTTACGAGCAGTACTTC

length: 14
size: .
V: TRBV19
J: TRBJ2-7
D: .
CDR3: CASSIRRRGSEQYF
DNA: TGTGCCAGTAGTATCCGACGGAGAGGGTCCGAGCAGTACTTC

length: 15
size: .
V: TRBV7-2
J: TRBJ1-1
D: TRBD1
CDR3: CASSTGQGVNTEAFF
DNA: TGTGCCAGCAGTACGGGACAGGGGGTGAACACTGAAGCTTTCTTT

length: 18
size: .
V: TRBV19
J: TRBJ2-6
D: .
CDR3: CASSIGRTAESGANVLTF
DNA: TGTGCCAGTAGTATAGGCCGAACCGCGGAATCTGGGGCCAACGTCCTGACTTTC

length: 16
size: few
V: TRBV19
J: TRBJ2-7
D: TRBD1
CDR3: CASSDPGTGGSYEQYF
DNA: TGTGCCAGTAGTGACCCCGGGACAGGGGGATCCTACGAGCAGTACTTC

length: 13
size: .
V: TRBV27
J: TRBJ1-5
D: .
CDR3: CASSPRGGQPQHF
DNA: TGTGCCAGCAGTCCCCGGGGGGGTCAGCCCCAGCATTTT

length: 15
size: once
V: TRBV10-3
J: TRBJ2-1
D: TRBD2
CDR3: CAISESAGGGDEQFF
DNA: TGTGCCATCAGTGAGTCTGCGGGAGGGGGCGATGAGCAGTTCTTC

length: 15
size: few
V: TRBV10-3
J: TRBJ2-1
D: TRBD2
CDR3: CAISRTSGAGHEQFF
DNA: TGTGCCATCAGTCGGACTAGCGGGGCGGGACATGAGCAGTTCTTC

length: 17
size: .
V: TRBV5-1
J: TRBJ2-3
D: TRBD2
CDR3: CARDAVTGRAVTDTQYF
DNA: TGCGCCAGAGATGCCGTTACCGGGAGGGCCGTCACAGATACGCAGTATTTT

length: 13
size: few
V: TRBV30
J: TRBJ1-5
D: .
CDR3: CAWSVLRFQPQHF
DNA: TGTGCCTGGAGTGTATTGAGGTTCCAGCCCCAGCATTTT

length: 16
size: .
V: TRBV4-3
J: TRBJ1-1
D: .
CDR3: CASSQDSAGWITEAFF
DNA: TGCGCCAGCAGCCAAGATAGTGCAGGGTGGATCACTGAAGCTTTCTTT

length: 14
size: .
V: TRBV5-8
J: TRBJ1-5
D: .
CDR3: CASSRLLAREPQHF
DNA: TGTGCCAGCAGCCGTTTATTAGCTCGAGAGCCCCAGCATTTT

length: 15
size: .
V: TRBV9
J: TRBJ2-2
D: .
CDR3: CASSGKSGNTGELFF
DNA: TGTGCCAGCAGCGGTAAGAGTGGGAACACCGGGGAGCTGTTTTTT

length: 15
size: .
V: TRBV19
J: TRBJ2-2
D: TRBD2
CDR3: CASRKRDTGTGELFF
DNA: TGTGCCAGTAGGAAGCGGGATACAGGCACCGGGGAGCTGTTTTTT

length: 16
size: .
V: TRBV5-8
J: TRBJ1-5
D: TRBD1
CDR3: CASSYSGQVINQPQHF
DNA: TGTGCCAGCAGCTACTCCGGACAGGTGATCAATCAGCCCCAGCATTTT

length: 16
size: .
V: TRBV5-8
J: TRBJ1-4
D: .
CDR3: CASSLATNFLSEKLFF
DNA: TGTGCCAGCAGCTTGGCGACAAATTTTTTGAGTGAAAAACTGTTTTTT

length: 15
size: .
V: TRBV4-1
J: TRBJ1-1
D: TRBD1
CDR3: CASSWRMTGGDEAFF
DNA: TGCGCCAGCAGCTGGAGGATGACAGGGGGAGATGAAGCTTTCTTT

length: 17
size: once
V: TRBV2
J: TRBJ1-5
D: .
CDR3: CASSERWARRANQPQHF
DNA: TGTGCCAGCAGTGAAAGGTGGGCAAGGAGGGCAAATCAGCCCCAGCATTTT

length: 15
size: few
V: TRBV6-6
J: TRBJ1-3
D: .
CDR3: CASSQGASLGNTIYF
DNA: TGTGCCAGCAGTCAGGGTGCCTCTCTGGGAAACACCATATATTTT

length: 15
size: once
V: TRBV6-6
J: TRBJ2-5
D: TRBD1
CDR3: CASSLGTAKGETQYF
DNA: TGTGCCAGCAGCCTCGGGACAGCAAAGGGGGAGACCCAGTACTTC

length: 15
size: .
V: TRBV10-3
J: TRBJ2-2
D: .
CDR3: CAISESVQQGRELFF
DNA: TGTGCCATCAGTGAGTCAGTTCAACAGGGCAGGGAGCTGTTTTTT

length: 14
size: .
V: TRBV2
J: TRBJ2-7
D: TRBD2
CDR3: CASSDSGGSYEQYF
DNA: TGTGCCAGCAGTGATAGCGGGGGCTCCTACGAGCAGTACTTC

length: 19
size: .
V: TRBV2
J: TRBJ2-6
D: TRBD2
CDR3: CASSSTTGGAFSGANVLTF
DNA: TGTGCCAGCAGTTCCACAACCGGGGGGGCCTTCTCTGGGGCCAACGTCCTGACTTTC

length: 17
size: .
V: TRBV7-6
J: TRBJ2-3
D: TRBD2
CDR3: CASSRRGSGGVRDTQYF
DNA: TGTGCCAGCAGCCGTAGGGGTAGCGGGGGGGTTAGAGATACGCAGTATTTT